This passage covers 16 T cell receptor beta chains from one sample sequenced in a study of Japanese encephalitis immunity and Zika vaccine responses (dated by TCRdb to the early 2020s). Libraries were built with 5' RACE. For sequencing, an Illumina MiSeq was employed. Starting from the raw public reads, TCRdb applied fastp trimming at Q25, assembled clones with MiXCR and retained in-frame beta chains. Each CDR3 protein gets just one entry, which takes the most common genes and DNA from the rows behind it. The sample has about 480 distinct CDR3 sequences on record, under 2% of them singletons. 24% of the sample belongs to the ten largest clones. After labeling with CellTrace CFSE, PBMCs were cultured for about six days in RPMI containing about 8% human serum along with peptide pools, each at around 0.92 ug/mL. On a BD FACSAria, proliferating CD4 T cells were sorted without fixation as live CD56-CD19-CD16-CD3+CD4+ CFSE-low cells.

Sequencing was performed on antigen-activated CD4+ T cells from blood, cultured, taken during a Zika inactivated vaccine study. The receptors here all came from an adult woman who received an inactivated Zika virus vaccine.

V is TRBV11-2 and J is TRBJ1-1; TRBD1 agrees at 12 bases. Germline CDR1 SGHAT, CDR2 FQNNGV. The CDR3 sequence is 15 residues long. The trim removed 1 base at V and 5 bases at J, leaving 2 bases unmatched. CDR3 sequence: CASSLGDRGRTEAFF. The CDR3 nucleotides are TGTGCCAGCAGCTTAGGGGACAGGGGGCGGACTGAAGCTTTCTTT.

By frequency in the sample, this clonotype is large. The DNA for the CDR3 is TGTGCCAGCAACGACCCCGGGACTGAAGCTTTCTTT. Amino acid sequence: CASNDPGTEAFF. This chain links TRBV6-5 with TRBJ1-1; D call uncertain. Germline CDR1 and CDR2: MNHEY and SVGAGI. This CDR3 comprises 12 residues. Trimming removed 7 bases from V and 5 bases from J, with 11 bases in between.

In this sample, this clonotype is medium-sized. The gene calls are TRBV5-5 and TRBJ1-1, with D possibly TRBD1 on 5 matching bases. The germline V gene encodes CDR1 SGHKS and CDR2 YYEKEE (reference sequence). The CDR3 extends over 15 amino acids. V was shortened by 2 bases and J by 0 bases, with 11 bases between the two germline ends. CDR3 sequence reads: CASSFGPTVNTEAFF. The CDR3 DNA follows: TGTGCCAGCAGCTTCGGACCGACAGTGAACACTGAAGCTTTCTTT.

This clonotype turned up a few times. The V call is TRBV20-1, the J call TRBJ1-5; D gene unclear. The CDR3 totals 12 residues. CDR1 DFQATT and CDR2 SNEGSKA come from the germline V gene (reference sequence). The V gene lost 1 base and the J gene lost 2 bases, with 3 bases spanning the gap. CDR3 residues: CSARGGNQPQHF. CDR3 sequence (DNA): TGCAGTGCTAGAGGGGGCAATCAGCCCCAGCATTTT.

This clonotype is classed as large. The chain carries TRBV24-1 and TRBJ2-6, with D hard to call. V was cut by 3 bases and J by 0 bases, with 8 bases left in between. The CDR3 loop spans 16 amino acids. The germline V gene encodes CDR1 KGHDR and CDR2 SFDVKD. CDR3 DNA: TGTGCCACCAGTGATCCGGTGCCCTCTGGGGCCAACGTCCTGACTTTC. Residues: CATSDPVPSGANVLTF.

By share, this clonotype ranks as medium-sized (0.01 to 0.1%). The genes are TRBV5-1 and TRBJ1-2; D possibly corresponds to TRBD1 (6 bases). V gave up 4 bases and J gave up 2 bases, with 9 bases separating them. There are 13 residues in the CDR3. CDR1 is SGHRS, CDR2 YFSETQ, per germline. CDR3 bases: TGCGCCAGCAGCGCCGGACAGAACTATGGCTACACCTTC. It specifies CASSAGQNYGYTF.

The chain employs TRBV5-8 and TRBJ2-7; 10 bases fit TRBD1. V dropped 4 bases and J dropped 0; count of bases not matched to a gene: 13. Germline CDR1 and CDR2: SGHTS and YDEGEE. The CDR3 totals 18 residues. CDR3 loop: CASSPTPDRGSGSYEQYF. CDR3 coding DNA: TGTGCCAGCAGCCCGACGCCGGACAGGGGGTCTGGCTCCTACGAGCAGTACTTC.

By its share, this clonotype is large (0.1 to 1%). The gene calls are TRBV28 and TRBJ2-5; TRBD1 aligns across 12 bases. V gave up 3 bases and J gave up 3 bases; unmatched junction bases: 5. This CDR3 has 16 residues. Germline CDR1 is MDHEN and CDR2 is SYDVKM. The chain's CDR3 is CASSFMGQGAKETQYF. CDR3 DNA: TGTGCCAGCAGTTTTATGGGACAGGGGGCAAAAGAGACCCAGTACTTC.

This clonotype is deemed medium-sized (0.01 to 0.1%). The genes are TRBV18 and TRBJ1-5; 7 bases fit TRBD1. This CDR3 spans 13 amino acids. Germline V gene data show CDR1 as KGHSH and CDR2 as LQKENI. The V gene end was trimmed by 3 bases and the J gene end by 4 bases; junction bases not matched to a gene: 0. CDR3 bases: TGTGCCAGCTCACCGACAGGGAATCAGCCCCAGCATTTT. This codes for CASSPTGNQPQHF.

This clonotype is large within its sample. The chain is built from TRBV10-2 and TRBJ1-4; D is unresolved. Trimming stripped 1 base from V and 1 base from J, with 7 bases between. The germline V gene encodes CDR1 WSHSY and CDR2 SAAADI. CDR3 length: 15 residues. The CDR3 is CASSEFGVTNEKLFF. The CDR3 bases are TGCGCCAGCAGTGAGTTCGGGGTAACTAATGAAAAACTGTTTTTT.

This clonotype qualifies as hyperexpanded. The chain uses TRBV4-3 and TRBJ2-3; TRBD1 agrees at 8 bases. Germline values: CDR1 LGHNA, CDR2 YSLEER. The trim removed 0 bases at V and 8 bases at J, leaving 7 bases unmatched. The CDR3 extends over 15 amino acids. The CDR3 DNA reads as TGCGCCAGCAGCCAAGAGGGCGACAGGGGTAGTACGCAGTATTTT. Its protein product is CASSQEGDRGSTQYF.

This clonotype is labeled as hyperexpanded. The CDR3 nucleotides read TGTGCCATCAGTGGGGGCGGAGGGGATCAGCCCCAGCATTTT. It yields the protein CAISGGGGDQPQHF. The J gene is TRBJ1-5, the V gene TRBV10-3; tentatively, D is TRBD1 (5 bases). The CDR3 covers 14 residues. Germline V CDR1 and CDR2: ENHRY, SYGVKD. Trimming stripped 4 bases from V and 5 bases from J, with 12 bases between.

This clonotype was detected only a few times. A read error is possible here, since a much larger clone lies one base away. The V call is TRBV19, the J call TRBJ1-1; D remains unclear. CDR1 is LNHDA and CDR2 is SQIVND in the germline V gene (reference sequence). V dropped 11 bases and J dropped 5 bases, with 18 bases sitting between them. This CDR3 spans 13 amino acids. The CDR3 DNA follows: TGTGCCTGTACCCTCCTATACGGGACTGAAGCTTTCTTT. Amino acid sequence: CACTLLYGTEAFF.

This clonotype counts as medium-sized. The chain combines TRBV9 with TRBJ2-1; TRBD2 is a possible D gene (5 bases). Germline CDR1 SGDLS, CDR2 YYNGEE. There are 16 residues in the CDR3. The ends were cut back, 1 base at V and 6 bases at J, with 17 bases in the middle. CDR3 DNA: TGTGCCAGCAGCGTACGGGAACGGGGTATGCTCAATGAGCAGTTCTTC. Translation gives CASSVRERGMLNEQFF.

In this sample, this clonotype is medium-sized (0.01 to 0.1%). This chain connects TRBV29-1 to TRBJ2-1, with 10 nucleotides matching TRBD2. J lost 15 bases, V lost 4 bases, and 15 bases had no gene match. There are 14 residues in the CDR3. The germline V gene has CDR1 SQVTM and CDR2 ANQGSEA. CDR3 sequence (DNA): TGCAGCGTTGCGGATTTCGAGCGGGGGGGTTCGCGGTTCTTC. Residues: CSVADFERGGSRFF.

By sample share, this clonotype is medium-sized. This chain uses TRBV20-1 with TRBJ2-1; 13 nucleotides align to TRBD2. The CDR3 sequence is 13 residues long. The V segment lost 5 bases and the J segment 10 bases; nucleotides outside the gene matches: 5. Germline V lookup: CDR1 DFQATT, CDR2 SNEGSKA (reference sequence). CDR3 amino acids: CSAVGLAGLEQFF. The CDR3 nucleotides are TGCAGTGCTGTGGGACTAGCGGGGCTGGAGCAGTTCTTC.